The next 14 T cell receptor beta chains were all read from a single sample in a study of response to subunit inactivated influenza vaccine. TCRdb recomputed calls from the RT-PCR reads with MiXCR, one row per CDR3 protein. Of approximately 700,000 distinct CDR3 sequences in the sample, 11% to 15% were seen once. The sample consisted of PBMCs from blood, taken approximately 15 days before vaccination. The receptors here all came from a man between 50 and 59 years old who received an inactivated influenza vaccine.

This clonotype was seen only once. This sequence may be a read error, since a much larger clone differs from it by one base. The chain joins TRBV29-1 to TRBJ2-1; D uncertain. The CDR3 contains 13 residues. Germline V CDR1 and CDR2: SQVTM, ANQGSEA. CDR3 nucleotide sequence: TGCAGCTGGCTAGGTCACTCCTACAATGAGCTGTTCTTC. Its translation is CSWLGHSYNELFF.

The J gene is TRBJ2-3, the V gene TRBV7-2, with D perhaps TRBD1 (6 bases). Trimming removed 6 bases at V and 4 bases at J, with 14 bases between. Germline loops: CDR1 SGHTA, CDR2 FQGNSA. The CDR3 runs to 14 residues. This chain's CDR3 is CASRIQGISDTQYF. The CDR3 coding sequence is TGTGCCAGCAGAATACAGGGTATATCAGATACGCAGTATTTT.

This clonotype was counted a few times. V is TRBV4-2 and J is TRBJ1-2, with D perhaps TRBD1 (6 bases). The CDR3 is 16 residues long. Between the trimmed V and J ends, which lost 4 bases and 4 bases, there was a span of 19 bases. CDR1 and CDR2 from the germline V gene are LGHNA and YNFKEQ. This chain's CDR3 is CASSRSGTSFAYGYTF. In DNA form, the CDR3 reads TGTGCCAGCAGCCGGTCCGGGACATCCTTTGCCTATGGCTACACCTTC.

This chain links TRBV20-1 with TRBJ2-3; no firm D call. Germline V gene lookup returns CDR1 DFQATT and CDR2 SNEGSKA (reference sequence). This CDR3 has 13 residues. The V end lost 3 bases, the J end lost 3 bases, and 10 bases lay between the germline ends. CDR3 sequence: CSARRKITDTQYF. The CDR3, as DNA: TGCAGTGCTAGGCGGAAGATAACAGATACGCAGTATTTT.

This clonotype was counted only a few times. J is TRBJ2-7 and V is TRBV28, with 10 bases matching TRBD2. This CDR3 is built from 14 residues. CDR1 is MDHEN and CDR2 is SYDVKM in the germline V gene. With 10 bases clipped from V and 2 bases from J, the junction kept 8 bases outside the gene matches. CDR3 nucleotides: TGTGCCACCGGCCGGACTAGCGGCACCTACGAGCAGTACTTC. Translation gives CATGRTSGTYEQYF.

This clonotype was seen many times. The chain links TRBV5-1 to TRBJ1-2; D may be TRBD1 (6 bases). The CDR3 totals 13 residues. V was clipped by 4 bases and J by 7 bases, with 14 bases between them. CDR1 is SGHRS, CDR2 YFSETQ, per germline. The CDR3 loop reads CASSPQGWRGYTF. DNA for the CDR3: TGCGCCAGCAGCCCGCAGGGGTGGCGTGGCTACACCTTC.

This clonotype was picked up many times. The V call is TRBV4-3, the J call TRBJ1-5, with D perhaps TRBD1 (6 bases). This CDR3 comprises 14 residues. Germline V gene lookup returns CDR1 LGHNA and CDR2 YSLEER. V lost 0 bases to trimming and J lost 7 bases, with 10 bases between them. This CDR3 is CASSQDPGAQPQHF. CDR3 bases: TGCGCCAGCAGCCAAGATCCAGGGGCACAGCCCCAGCATTTT.

There are a few counts of this clonotype. This sequence joins TRBV20-1 and TRBJ2-4; D remains unclear. The CDR3 extends over 17 amino acids. CDR1 DFQATT and CDR2 SNEGSKA come from the germline V gene (reference sequence). The germline V and J ends were trimmed by 2 bases and 0 bases, with 17 bases remaining between them. CDR3 protein: CSARSETEALAKNIQYF. The CDR3 DNA is TGCAGTGCTAGAAGTGAAACAGAGGCCCTAGCCAAAAACATTCAGTACTTC.

This chain links TRBV5-5 with TRBJ1-1; the D gene is possibly TRBD1 (5 bases). Trimming stripped 2 bases from V and 3 bases from J, with 11 bases between. This CDR3 spans 14 amino acids. Germline CDR1 reads SGHKS; CDR2 reads YYEKEE (reference sequence). This CDR3 is CASSFGGWDTEAFF. The CDR3 nucleotides read TGTGCCAGCAGCTTCGGGGGGTGGGACACTGAAGCTTTCTTT.

The rearrangement uses TRBV20-1 and TRBJ2-5, with 11 positions matching TRBD2. From germline, CDR1 is DFQATT and CDR2 SNEGSKA (reference sequence). The CDR3 length is 13 residues. The ends lost 5 bases at V and 7 bases at J; junction bases unmatched: 6. CDR3 residues: CSARSGRAGTQYF. The CDR3 DNA follows: TGCAGTGCTCGTAGCGGGAGGGCCGGGACCCAGTACTTC.

This clonotype was seen a few times. This chain uses TRBV24-1 with TRBJ1-2, with 7 bases fitting TRBD1. The germline V gene has CDR1 KGHDR and CDR2 SFDVKD. The CDR3 consists of 14 residues. V was pared by 4 bases and J by 10 bases, with 11 bases of the junction left unmatched. CDR3 amino acids: CATSETTGEGVYTF. The CDR3 nucleotides read TGTGCCACCAGTGAAACAACAGGGGAGGGTGTCTACACCTTC.

This clonotype showed up just a few times. The rearrangement links TRBV30 to TRBJ2-7, with D perhaps matching TRBD1 (6 bases). V lost 3 bases and J 0 bases, leaving 9 bases between the germline ends. Germline CDR1 and CDR2: GTSNPN and SVGIG (reference sequence). The CDR3 loop spans 13 amino acids. The CDR3 spells CAWSTGPSYEQYF. In DNA, the CDR3 is TGTGCCTGGAGCACAGGGCCCTCCTACGAGCAGTACTTC. The variable domain in full, completed from reference TRBV30 and TRBJ2-7, reads SQTIHQWPATLVQPVGSPLSLECTVEGTSNPNLYWYRQAAGRGLQLLFYSVGIGQISSEVPQNLSASRPQDRQFILSSKKLLLSDSGFYLCAWSTGPSYEQYFGPGTRLTVT.

This chain joins TRBV5-1 and TRBJ2-5; D unclear. Germline CDR1 reads SGHRS; CDR2 reads YFSETQ. The CDR3 length is 18 residues. The V end was cut by 3 bases, the J end by 4 bases, with 25 bases between. The DNA for the CDR3 is TGCGCCAGCAGCTCGGGCTTAACCGGGCTCCGCACGGGAGAGACCCAGTACTTC. This gives the protein CASSSGLTGLRTGETQYF.

V is TRBV7-9 and J is TRBJ2-1; the D gene is possibly TRBD1 (7 bases). Germline values: CDR1 SEHNR, CDR2 FQNEAQ (reference sequence). V lost 0 bases and J lost 4, with 10 bases in between. The CDR3 covers 15 residues. The CDR3 bases are TGTGCCAGCAGCTTAGCCCAGGGGGGTTACAATGAGCAGTTCTTC. Translated: CASSLAQGGYNEQFF.